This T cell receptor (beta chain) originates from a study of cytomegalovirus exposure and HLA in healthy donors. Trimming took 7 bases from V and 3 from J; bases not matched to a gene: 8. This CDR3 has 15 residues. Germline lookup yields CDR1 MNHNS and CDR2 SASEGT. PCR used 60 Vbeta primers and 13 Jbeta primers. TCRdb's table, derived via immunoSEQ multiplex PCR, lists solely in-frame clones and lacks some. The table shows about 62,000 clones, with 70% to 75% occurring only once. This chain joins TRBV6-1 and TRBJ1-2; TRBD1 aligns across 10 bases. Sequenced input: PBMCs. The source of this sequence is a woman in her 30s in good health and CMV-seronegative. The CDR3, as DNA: TGTGCCAGCAACCGGGACAGGGGCGGCGACTATGGCTACACCTTC. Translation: CASNRDRGGDYGYTF.